These 28 T cell receptor beta chains share one sample of origin, sequenced in a study of regulatory T cells in long-lasting Graves disease. Time point: persistent/refractory GD, antithyroid drugs over 5 years with positive TRAb. Generation of the TCR library employed RNA extracted from PBMCs. TCR beta libraries were built with iRepertoire HTBI primers and Arm-PCR of CDR3 regions. TCRdb reprocessed the multiplex PCR reads via MiXCR and lists one record per CDR3 protein. The sample carries fewer than 600,000 distinct CDR3 sequences, approximately 23% recorded once. The source was peripheral blood mononuclear cells (PBMCs), collected when the disease was refractory, from a patient treated with antithyroid drugs. Receptors originate from a female donor with Graves disease.

The chain employs TRBV9 and TRBJ1-1, with D unclear. Germline V gene data show CDR1 as SGDLS and CDR2 as YYNGEE. The CDR3 contains 18 residues. Trimming cost V 0 bases and J 0 bases, with 18 bases left between them. The CDR3 protein is CASSVGFTSRLMNTEAFF. CDR3 in DNA: TGTGCCAGCAGCGTAGGATTTACGAGCAGGCTAATGAACACTGAAGCTTTCTTT.

The table lists this clonotype with a few counts. This chain links TRBV6-1 with TRBJ2-6; D remains ambiguous. The CDR3 extends over 16 amino acids. Per germline, CDR1 MNHNS and CDR2 SASEGT. With 6 bases removed from V and 0 bases from J, the gap between germline ends came to 12 bases. CDR3 region: CASSLRWGSGANVLTF. CDR3 in DNA: TGTGCCAGCAGCCTACGTTGGGGCTCTGGGGCCAACGTCCTGACTTTC.

The rearrangement uses TRBV7-3 and TRBJ1-6; D possibly corresponds to TRBD1 (5 bases). Germline CDR1 SGHTA, CDR2 FQGTGA. CDR3 length: 14 residues. V gave up 5 bases and J gave up 7 bases, with 12 bases separating them. The CDR3 coding sequence is TGTGCCAGCAGCACAGGACACCCGAATTCACCCCTCCACTTT. Protein sequence: CASSTGHPNSPLHF.

This clonotype was seen at least ten times. The chain carries TRBV6-1 and TRBJ1-6; 9 positions agree with TRBD1. With 8 bases clipped from V and 8 bases from J, the junction kept 7 bases outside the gene matches. The germline V gene encodes CDR1 MNHNS and CDR2 SASEGT. This CDR3 is 14 amino acids long. This CDR3 reads CASGPGQGYSPLHF. CDR3 nucleotide sequence: TGTGCCAGCGGGCCGGGACAGGGTTATTCACCCCTCCACTTT.

This clonotype came up a few times. The gene calls are TRBV25-1 and TRBJ2-2; TRBD2 is a possible D gene (7 bases). Trimming pared 7 bases from V and 2 bases from J, leaving 20 bases between. CDR1 MGHDK and CDR2 SYGVNS come from the germline V gene. The CDR3 is 17 residues long. CDR3 loop: CASTQSGGHINTGELFF. CDR3 DNA: TGTGCCAGCACCCAATCGGGGGGACACATTAACACCGGGGAGCTGTTTTTT.

This clonotype was observed many times. The chain recombines TRBV6-1 with TRBJ2-5, with D possibly called TRBD1 or TRBD2 (6 bases each). V shed 6 bases and J shed 6 bases, with 17 bases lying between them. The CDR3 length is 14 residues. Germline loops: CDR1 MNHNS, CDR2 SASEGT. CDR3: CASSRGTSLQTQYF. As DNA, the CDR3 is TGTGCCAGCAGCCGGGGGACATCCTTGCAGACCCAGTACTTC.

The chain has TRBV3-1 and TRBJ1-1; no definite D call. Germline CDR1 LGHDT, CDR2 YNNKEL (reference sequence). The CDR3 loop spans 13 amino acids. Trimming cost V 0 bases and J 5 bases, with 7 bases left between them. The chain's CDR3 is CASSQDYRTEAFF. The CDR3, as DNA: TGTGCCAGCAGCCAAGATTACAGAACTGAAGCTTTCTTT. The variable domain in full, completed from reference TRBV3-1 and TRBJ1-1, reads DTAVSQTPKYLVTQMGNDKSIKCEQNLGHDTMYWYKQDSKKFLKIMFSYNNKELIINETVPNRFSPKSPDKAHLNLHINSLELGDSAVYFCASSQDYRTEAFFGQGTRLTVV.

In its sample, this clonotype was seen many times. Relative to the germline gene, one junction end is altered; a read error may explain this. The chain employs TRBV12-3 or TRBV12-4 and TRBJ1-1; TRBD1 agrees at 7 bases. CDR3 length: 13 residues. The CDR3 here is CASSQPGGTEAFF. The CDR3 DNA sequence: TGCGCCAGCAGCCAACCAGGGGGGACTGAAGCTTTCTTT.

This clonotype has a handful of counts. This chain uses TRBV3-1 with TRBJ2-1; D remains ambiguous. Germline V gives CDR1 LGHDT, CDR2 YNNKEL (reference sequence). The germline V and J ends were trimmed by 3 bases and 12 bases, with 9 bases remaining between them. This CDR3 spans 11 amino acids. CDR3 coding DNA: TGTGCCAGCAGCCAGGCTAGGCGGCAGTTCTTC. This gives the protein CASSQARRQFF.

The J gene is TRBJ2-7, the V gene TRBV7-2; D perhaps matches TRBD2 (6 bases). The germline CDR1 and CDR2 sequences are SGHTA and FQGNSA. Trimming shortened V by 5 bases and J by 6 bases, and 14 bases separated the two germline ends. This CDR3 region has 13 residues. The chain's CDR3 is CASSPRRESEQYF. CDR3 DNA sequence: TGTGCCAGCAGCCCTCGGAGGGAGTCCGAGCAGTACTTC.

This clonotype was recorded a few times. A much larger clone differs from this one at a single base, so this may be a read error. The chain couples TRBV28 to TRBJ2-7, with unresolved D. Germline CDR1 and CDR2: MDHEN and SYDVKM. This CDR3 contains 14 residues. This chain's CDR3 is CASRAVGWAYKQYF. CDR3 bases: TGTGCCAGCAGGGCGGTTGGGTGGGCCTACAAGCAGTACTTC. The full variable domain, completed using reference TRBV28 and TRBJ2-7, is DVKVTQSSRYLVKRTGEKVFLECVQDMDHENMFWYRQDPGLGLRLIYFSYDVKMKEKGDIPEGYSVSREKKERFSLILESASTNQTSMYLCASRAVGWAYKQYFGPGTRLTVT.

There are many counts of this clonotype. V is TRBV28 and J is TRBJ1-5; the D gene is possibly TRBD1 (5 bases). V was clipped by 4 bases and J by 5 bases, with 12 bases between them. Germline-derived CDR1 and CDR2 are MDHEN and SYDVKM. CDR3 length: 14 residues. CDR3 nucleotide sequence: TGTGCCAGCAGTTCTCCCCTAGGGGATCAGCCCCAGCATTTT. Its protein is CASSSPLGDQPQHF.

This clonotype appeared many times. Mismatch with germline at one junction end may stem from a read error. V usage is TRBV12-5 and J usage is TRBJ1-5; D possibly corresponds to TRBD1 (6 bases). The CDR3 is made up of 14 amino acids. Germline V gives CDR1 LGHNT, CDR2 FRNRAP. CDR3 sequence: CTSAIQGSNQPQHF. In DNA form, the CDR3 reads TGTACTAGTGCCATACAGGGAAGCAATCAGCCCCAGCATTTT.

This clonotype was picked up many times. The genes are TRBV20-1 and TRBJ1-1, with a weak D call TRBD1 (6 bases). V lost 6 bases and J lost 5, with 16 bases in between. Germline CDR1 reads DFQATT; CDR2 reads SNEGSKA (reference sequence). This CDR3 comprises 13 residues. Written as DNA, the CDR3 is TGCAGTGCCCCAGGGGAGGGTGGAACTGAAGCTTTCTTT. Encoded protein: CSAPGEGGTEAFF.

This clonotype was seen many times. The chain uses TRBV20-1 and TRBJ1-2; TRBD1 is a possible D gene (5 bases). Trimming left V 5 bases short and J 1 base short, with 11 bases between. CDR1 and CDR2 (germline): DFQATT, SNEGSKA (reference sequence). This CDR3 has 13 residues. The CDR3 DNA follows: TGCAGTGCTGGAGGGGACGGTAACTATGGCTACACCTTC. It codes for CSAGGDGNYGYTF.

The genes are TRBV20-1 and TRBJ2-2, with D possibly TRBD2 on 6 matching bases. The CDR3 length is 16 residues. Looked up from germline, CDR1 is DFQATT and CDR2 is SNEGSKA (reference sequence). Trimming took off 2 bases at V and 1 base at J, with 14 bases between the two ends. The CDR3 region is CSARIRDFRNTGELFF. The CDR3 nucleotides are TGCAGTGCTAGAATCCGGGACTTCCGGAACACCGGGGAGCTGTTTTTT.

This rearrangement joins TRBV29-1 to TRBJ2-5, with a weak D call TRBD2 (7 bases). CDR1 and CDR2 from the germline V gene are SQVTM and ANQGSEA. The CDR3 has 14 residues. The V gene lost 4 bases and the J gene lost 1 base, with 13 bases spanning the gap. The CDR3 is CSVARGGAQETQYF. Here the CDR3 DNA reads TGCAGCGTTGCGAGAGGGGGGGCCCAAGAGACCCAGTACTTC.

This chain uses TRBV7-3 with TRBJ2-2; D is unclear. Germline assignment: CDR1 SGHTA and CDR2 FQGTGA. This CDR3 has 15 amino acids. The ends were cut back, 3 bases at V and 4 bases at J, with 12 bases in the middle. CDR3 in amino acids: CASSFSALSTGELFF. The CDR3 nucleotides are TGTGCCAGCAGCTTCTCTGCCCTGAGCACCGGGGAGCTGTTTTTT.

This clonotype was seen ten or more times. This sequence joins TRBV28 and TRBJ2-7, with D hard to call. CDR1 and CDR2 from the germline V gene are MDHEN and SYDVKM. With 2 bases removed from V and 2 bases from J, the gap between germline ends came to 7 bases. The CDR3 length is 13 residues. The CDR3 bases are TGTGCCAGCAGTTTACCCAAAACCTACGAGCAGTACTTC. It yields the protein CASSLPKTYEQYF.

This clonotype has ten or more counts. This chain connects TRBV7-2 to TRBJ2-7, with TRBD1 matching over 9 bases. This CDR3 is 15 amino acids long. Per germline, CDR1 SGHTA and CDR2 FQGNSA. Trimming cost V 5 bases and J 5 bases; bases outside gene matches: 10. CDR3 in DNA: TGTGCCAGCAGCCTACTGGGACAGGGTGTCGACGAGCAGTACTTC. It encodes CASSLLGQGVDEQYF. The full variable domain, its missing parts supplied by reference TRBV7-2 and TRBJ2-7, is GAGVSQSPSNKVTEKGKDVELRCDPISGHTALYWYRQSLGQGLEFLIYFQGNSAPDKSGLPSDRFSAERTGGSVSTLTIQRTQQEDSAVYLCASSLLGQGVDEQYFGPGTRLTVT.

This clonotype was picked up many times. The chain combines TRBV7-2 with TRBJ1-2, with a weak D call TRBD1 (6 bases). From germline, CDR1 is SGHTA and CDR2 FQGNSA. Trimming took off 5 bases at V and 4 bases at J, with 17 bases between the two ends. The CDR3 is 15 residues long. The CDR3 bases are TGTGCCAGCAGCCCCTCGTCAGGGGAGGCCTATGGCTACACCTTC. It encodes CASSPSSGEAYGYTF.

This clonotype was seen many times. The rearrangement joins TRBV28 to TRBJ1-5; 8 bases are a match to TRBD1. V gave up 5 bases and J gave up 0 bases; unmatched junction bases: 9. The CDR3 has 17 amino acids. Germline V lookup: CDR1 MDHEN, CDR2 SYDVKM. As DNA, the CDR3 is TGTGCCAGCAGTCCCGGGACAGGAATATATAGCAATCAGCCCCAGCATTTT. This gives the protein CASSPGTGIYSNQPQHF.

With respect to this clonotype: Sequence at one end of the junction differs from germline and may be a read error. CDR3: CAWGGLGASHEQYF. DNA of the CDR3: TGTGCCTGGGGGGGACTAGGTGCCTCCCACGAGCAGTACTTC. The rearrangement joins TRBV30 to TRBJ2-7, with 8 nucleotides matching TRBD2. The germline gives CDR1 GTSNPN, CDR2 SVGIG (reference sequence). The CDR3 is 14 amino acids.

V gene TRBV5-1 combines with J gene TRBJ1-1; perhaps TRBD1 as D (6 bases). This CDR3 has 16 amino acids. In germline, CDR1 is SGHRS, CDR2 YFSETQ. V lost 4 bases and J lost 4, with 20 bases in between. The CDR3: CASSNEPGTRATEAFF. The CDR3 DNA follows: TGCGCCAGCAGCAACGAACCCGGGACACGGGCCACTGAAGCTTTCTTT.

This clonotype was found many times. The rearrangement uses TRBV12-3 or TRBV12-4 and TRBJ1-5, with D unresolved. V lost 6 bases and J 2 bases, leaving 11 bases between the germline ends. The CDR3 sequence is 14 residues long. CDR3 in DNA: TGTGCCAGCAGCGAAGGTTTCGGCAATCAGCCCCAGCATTTT. It codes for CASSEGFGNQPQHF.

The chain couples TRBV24-1 to TRBJ2-2; TRBD2 might be the D (5 bases). Germline loops: CDR1 KGHDR, CDR2 SFDVKD. V lost 0 bases and J lost 9, with 13 bases in between. The CDR3 is made up of 15 amino acids. In nucleotides, the CDR3 is TGTGCCACCAGTGATTTGTCCGGGGATCCCCGGGAGCTGTTTTTT. This codes for CATSDLSGDPRELFF.

This clonotype was observed a handful of times. V usage is TRBV5-1 and J usage is TRBJ1-2; possible D gene TRBD1, 6 bases. Trimming shortened V by 4 bases and J by 5 bases, and 21 bases separated the two germline ends. The CDR3 spans 16 residues. The germline V gene encodes CDR1 SGHRS and CDR2 YFSETQ. The CDR3, as DNA: TGCGCCAGCAGCGGAGGGGACATCTGGGTTCGGTATGGCTACACCTTC. This gives the protein CASSGGDIWVRYGYTF.

This chain connects TRBV19 to TRBJ2-7; possibly TRBD2 for D (6 bases). V dropped 4 bases and J dropped 5 bases, with 12 bases sitting between them. CDR3 size: 13 residues. Per germline, CDR1 LNHDA and CDR2 SQIVND (reference sequence). The CDR3 loop is CASSKEGQHEQYF. CDR3 sequence (DNA): TGTGCCAGTAGTAAGGAGGGCCAACACGAGCAGTACTTC.